The sequence of this T cell receptor beta chain was determined in a study of CD4+ T cells in melanoma. Profiled with immunoSEQ multiplex PCR; TCRdb holds only in-frame clones, not every one. The sample lists 7,200 or so clones; around 65% were seen once. Study results and caveats: Diverse differentiation states were reported for melanoma neoantigen-specific CD4+ T cells. A reported correlation linked neoantigen-specific CD4+ T cells to CD8+, macrophage and B cell function.

Per the germline V gene, CDR1 is LNHDA and CDR2 is SQIVND (reference sequence). This CDR3 region has 11 residues. Deletions cut 9 bases from V and 5 bases from J, with 10 bases between. On this clone: Its target is not known.

The chain has TRBV19 and TRBJ1-1; D gene uncertain. The receptor was derived from a human donor with melanoma. What was sequenced was cells from a culture (not recorded whether cultured in vitro). As DNA, the CDR3 is TGTGCCAGCCGGATGGGGACTGAAGCTTTCTTT. Translation gives CASRMGTEAFF.